The sequence of this TCR beta chain was determined in a study of CD8 T cells in Susac syndrome. With random hexamers, reverse transcription was performed on about 0.45 to 1 ug of RNA. MiXCR, run by TCRdb on the immunoSEQ multiplex PCR reads, gives a single entry per CDR3 protein. The top ten clones hold about 0.12% of a sample with roughly 400,000 distinct CDR3 sequences, around 83% of them seen once. The CDR3 consists of 14 residues. Germline V CDR1 and CDR2: MNHEY, SMNVEV (reference sequence). Trimming stripped 3 bases from V and 3 bases from J, with 11 bases between. This TCR came from a human donor with multiple sclerosis. The rearrangement uses TRBV27 and TRBJ1-1, with a weak D call TRBD1 (5 bases). The sample was CD8+ T cells from PBMCs. The CDR3 DNA sequence: TGTGCCAGCAGTTTCGCAGGGCATTACACTGAAGCTTTCTTT. This gives the protein CASSFAGHYTEAFF.